What follows is one T cell receptor (beta chain) and its context. Its antigen is as yet unknown. Constant-region reverse primers amplified full-length variable regions, followed by semi-nested Nested Universal Primer A PCR. TCRdb recomputed calls from the 5' RACE reads with MiXCR, one row per CDR3 protein. The sample yields 55,000 or so distinct CDR3 sequences, more than 20% seen once. Whole-study results and caveats: Tumor Treg TCRs overlapped most with tumor naive CD4+ cells. Tumor memory CD4+ T cell TCR gene usage was found to cluster with blood and lymph node memory CD4+ cells and with lymph node naive CD4+ cells. Larger-cohort validation covered only one TCR beta V-J rearrangement.

Germline lookup yields CDR1 SGHTA and CDR2 FQGTGA. V was pared by 5 bases and J by 5 bases, with 15 bases between. This CDR3 region has 14 residues. The sorted Tregs were CD4+CD25+CD127-/low cells. The material sequenced was tumor-infiltrating Tregs sorted from the breast tumor. J is TRBJ1-1 and V is TRBV7-3; perhaps TRBD1 as D (6 bases). The sequence derives from a female donor with breast cancer. CDR3 amino acids: CASSAAGVGTEAFF. The DNA of the CDR3 is TGTGCCAGCAGCGCAGCAGGGGTGGGGACTGAAGCTTTCTTT.